This T cell receptor (beta chain) is from a study of blood T cell repertoires in COVID-19. Produced via immunoSEQ multiplex PCR; TCRdb's table is partial and in-frame only. The data show about 64,000 clones, 80% to 95% seen once. Trimming removed 1 base at V and 3 bases at J, with 9 bases between. The CDR3 is made up of 14 amino acids. Germline V gene data show CDR1 as LGHDT and CDR2 as YNNKEL (reference sequence). This sequence originates from a woman of 80 years or more with active COVID-19. Sequencing input: peripheral blood. The rearrangement links TRBV3-1 (or the pseudogene TRBV3-2) to TRBJ1-1; a weak D match, TRBD1 (5 bases). The CDR3 coding sequence is TGTGCCAGCAGCCAAGTCGGAGGGGACACTGAAGCTTTCTTT. Its protein product is CASSQVGGDTEAFF.